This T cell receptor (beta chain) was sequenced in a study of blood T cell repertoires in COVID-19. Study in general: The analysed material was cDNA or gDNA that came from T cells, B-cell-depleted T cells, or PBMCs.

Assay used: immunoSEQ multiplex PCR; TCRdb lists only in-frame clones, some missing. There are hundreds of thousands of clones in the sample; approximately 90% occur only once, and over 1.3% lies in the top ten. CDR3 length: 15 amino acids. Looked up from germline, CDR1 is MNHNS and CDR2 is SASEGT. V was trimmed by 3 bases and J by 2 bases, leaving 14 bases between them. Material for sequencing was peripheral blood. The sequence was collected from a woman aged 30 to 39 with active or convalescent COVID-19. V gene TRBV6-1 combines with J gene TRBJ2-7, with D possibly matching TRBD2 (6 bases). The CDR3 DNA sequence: TGTGCCAGCAGTGATGAATTTGGCGGGGCCTACGAGCAGTACTTC. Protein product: CASSDEFGGAYEQYF.